A selection of T cell receptor beta chains follows, all from one sample in a study of cytomegalovirus exposure and HLA in healthy donors. Libraries were prepared by immunoSEQ multiplex PCR; TCRdb keeps only in-frame clonotypes and omits some of them. The sample lists some 200,000 clones, roughly 80% seen once, with 1.7% in the top ten. The specimen sequenced was PBMCs. These receptor sequences come from a young woman in good health and CMV-seronegative. Each CDR3 is given with its conserved first and last residue. A D gene is named only where the DNA matches it firmly. Clone size is stated in some rows and not others, as once, few, many or a class when expanded.

D: TRBD1; size: once; V: TRBV7-9; J: TRBJ1-5; CDR3: CASSLDGRGRRNQPQHF; DNA: TGTGCCAGCAGCTTAGATGGCAGGGGGCGACGAAATCAGCCCCAGCATTTT
D: TRBD2; size: -; V: TRBV30; J: TRBJ2-1; CDR3: CAWSGLAGHSYNEQFF; DNA: TGTGCCTGGTCAGGTTTAGCGGGGCACTCCTACAATGAGCAGTTCTTC
D: -; size: -; V: TRBV2; J: TRBJ2-2; CDR3: CASSEGAGMVGELFF; DNA: TGTGCCAGCAGTGAAGGAGCAGGGATGGTCGGGGAGCTGTTTTTT
D: TRBD2; size: -; V: TRBV10-3; J: TRBJ2-2; CDR3: CAIKGLAGLTGELFF; DNA: TGTGCCATCAAGGGACTAGCGGGCCTCACCGGGGAGCTGTTTTTT
D: TRBD2; size: -; V: TRBV4-3; J: TRBJ2-3; CDR3: CASSPGTSGNTDTQYF; DNA: TGCGCCAGCAGCCCAGGGACTAGCGGGAACACAGATACGCAGTATTTT
D: TRBD2; size: -; V: TRBV27; J: TRBJ2-1; CDR3: CASSSPGGPYNEQFF; DNA: TGTGCCAGCAGCTCCCCGGGAGGGCCCTACAATGAGCAGTTCTTC
D: -; size: -; V: TRBV6-5; J: TRBJ1-5; CDR3: CASTQGQGQPQHF; DNA: TGTGCCAGCACACAAGGGCAGGGTCAGCCCCAGCATTTT
D: -; size: few; V: TRBV6-5; J: TRBJ2-3; CDR3: CASSSSTDTQYF; DNA: TGTGCCAGCAGTTCTAGCACAGATACGCAGTATTTT
D: TRBD1; size: -; V: TRBV19; J: TRBJ2-1; CDR3: CASRGTGQGSNEQFF; DNA: TGTGCCAGTAGGGGGACCGGACAGGGGTCGAATGAGCAGTTCTTC
D: -; size: -; V: TRBV27; J: TRBJ2-7; CDR3: CASSFGGRSYEQYF; DNA: TGTGCCAGCAGTTTTGGAGGGCGCTCCTACGAGCAGTACTTC
D: -; size: -; V: TRBV7-2; J: TRBJ2-1; CDR3: CASSPERNPPYSEQFF; DNA: TGTGCCAGCAGCCCTGAGCGGAACCCGCCTTACAGTGAGCAGTTCTTC
D: -; size: few; V: TRBV6-1; J: TRBJ1-5; CDR3: CASWGGVGSNQPQHF; DNA: TGTGCCAGCTGGGGAGGAGTTGGGAGCAATCAGCCCCAGCATTTT
D: -; size: -; V: TRBV9; J: TRBJ2-4; CDR3: CASSPTQWRTKNIQYF; DNA: TGTGCCAGCAGCCCAACCCAGTGGCGGACCAAAAACATTCAGTACTTC
D: -; size: -; V: TRBV18; J: TRBJ2-7; CDR3: CASSEVRGTYEQYF; DNA: TGTGCCAGCTCAGAGGTCAGGGGCACCTACGAGCAGTACTTC
D: -; size: -; V: TRBV10-2; J: TRBJ2-7; CDR3: CASKYGGNEQYF; DNA: TGCGCCAGCAAGTACGGGGGAAACGAGCAGTACTTC
D: TRBD2; size: -; V: TRBV7-9; J: TRBJ2-2; CDR3: CASSETSETGELFF; DNA: TGTGCCAGCAGCGAGACTAGCGAAACCGGGGAGCTGTTTTTT
D: -; size: few; V: TRBV5-6; J: TRBJ2-3; CDR3: CASSPSSTDTQYF; DNA: TGTGCCAGCAGCCCGTCTAGCACAGATACGCAGTATTTT
D: -; size: -; V: TRBV29-1; J: TRBJ1-2; CDR3: CSVSPGQNYGYTF; DNA: TGCAGCGTTTCGCCTGGACAGAACTATGGCTACACCTTC
D: -; size: -; V: TRBV15; J: TRBJ2-1; CDR3: CATSRGGTDNEQFF; DNA: TGTGCCACCAGCAGAGGCGGGACCGACAATGAGCAGTTCTTC
D: TRBD2; size: once; V: TRBV19; J: TRBJ2-1; CDR3: CASSPEPGLAGVNEQFF; DNA: TGTGCCAGTAGTCCGGAACCGGGACTAGCGGGAGTTAATGAGCAGTTCTTC
D: -; size: -; V: TRBV30; J: TRBJ1-5; CDR3: CAWSVESNQPQHF; DNA: TGTGCCTGGAGTGTAGAGAGCAATCAGCCCCAGCATTTT
D: TRBD1; size: once; V: TRBV19; J: TRBJ2-5; CDR3: CASTPNWARGRKTQYF; DNA: TGTGCCAGTACCCCCAACTGGGCCAGGGGGCGGAAGACCCAGTACTTC
D: -; size: -; V: TRBV7-2; J: TRBJ2-5; CDR3: CASSLRIGARVSETQYF; DNA: TGTGCCAGCAGCTTGCGGATTGGGGCCCGAGTGTCAGAGACCCAGTACTTC
D: TRBD1; size: -; V: TRBV19; J: TRBJ2-3; CDR3: CASGQGSLTDTQYF; DNA: TGTGCCAGCGGACAGGGTTCCCTCACAGATACGCAGTATTTT
D: TRBD2; size: -; V: TRBV7-9; J: TRBJ2-3; CDR3: CASSSRLAGVPDTQYF; DNA: TGTGCCAGCAGCTCCCGACTAGCGGGTGTCCCTGATACGCAGTATTTT
D: -; size: once; V: TRBV30; J: TRBJ1-2; CDR3: CAWSVFSGWGYTF; DNA: TGTGCCTGGAGTGTATTTTCAGGATGGGGCTACACCTTC
D: TRBD1; size: few; V: TRBV5-6; J: TRBJ2-7; CDR3: CASSPGTGRDEQYF; DNA: TGTGCCAGCAGCCCGGGGACAGGGAGGGACGAGCAGTACTTC
D: -; size: -; V: TRBV14; J: TRBJ2-3; CDR3: CASSQDRTRGANTQYF; DNA: TGTGCCAGCAGCCAAGATCGGACCCGGGGGGCAAATACGCAGTATTTT